The source of this T cell receptor beta chain is a study of vaccination and CD4 T cells after COVID-19. Study summary: Post-COVID draws followed diagnosis by a median around 100 days (range 35 to 161). Median time from second vaccine dose to sampling was about 70 days (14 to 241).

The Oncomine TCR Beta short-read assay was applied to DNA of cultured CD4+ T cells. TCRdb redid the calling of the PCR reads with MiXCR, one entry per CDR3 protein. Seen here are about 19,000 distinct CDR3 sequences, 40% to 65% observed once, and the top ten hold over 15%. With regard to this clonotype: Its antigen remains unidentified.

The treatment denotes: approximately nine-day PBMC culture with coronavirus spike peptide pools or control peptides (ViraFEST assay). The V end lost 6 bases, the J end lost 3 bases, and 10 bases lay between the germline ends. Germline CDR1 and CDR2: DFQATT and SNEGSKA (reference sequence). The CDR3 consists of 12 residues. The starting material was CD4+ T cells from blood, cultured in vitro, obtained before SARS-CoV-2 vaccination. This TCR derives from a human donor who had recovered from COVID-19. The chain recombines TRBV20-1 with TRBJ2-3; D is unresolved. The CDR3 coding sequence is TGCAGTGCGTTAGGTGGAACAGATACGCAGTATTTT. As protein: CSALGGTDTQYF.